This T cell receptor beta chain stems from a study of T-cell reconstitution after alpha-beta-depleted transplantation in children. Whole-study findings and limits: Expanded graft clones numbering several hundred reportedly gave rise to alpha-beta T cells about two months after transplant. A year had passed since transplant, and T-cell counts and diversity by then came mostly from newly produced T cells. Surviving recipient T cells and thymic progenitors accounted for the high day-60 TCRbeta diversity observed in some patients.

This clonotype showed up just a few times. Antigen: not known. Unique molecular identifiers were incorporated into the prepared TCRbeta library. TCRdb reprocessed the PCR reads via MiXCR and lists one record per CDR3 protein. The sample holds 400,000 to 450,000 distinct CDR3 sequences, 43% seen once. There are 14 residues in the CDR3. The V end was cut by 4 bases, the J end by 3 bases, with 13 bases between. The germline V gene encodes CDR1 SGHRS and CDR2 YFSETQ. The sequence derives from a girl aged 2 to 10 with aplastic anemia, due to receive a stem cell transplant. Here the sequenced sample was PBMCs, taken before TCRalphabeta/CD19-depleted stem cell transplant. The chain employs TRBV5-1 and TRBJ1-1; no clear D gene. CDR3 in DNA: TGCGCCAGCAGCCCCGCCCTGGGGTACACTGAAGCTTTCTTT. Residues: CASSPALGYTEAFF.